Listed below are T cell receptor beta chains from one sample, sequenced in a study of shared clonotypes between healthy human individuals. Method: immunoSEQ multiplex PCR; TCRdb's copy keeps in-frame clones and lacks some. This sample has 1,400,000 or so clones, with 98% to 99% found just once. The sample taken for sequencing was naive CD4+ T cells sorted from blood. All receptors come from a young man in good health. Each CDR3 is given with its conserved first and last residue. A D gene is named only where the DNA matches it firmly. A clone size is listed for some rows: how often the clone was seen (once, few, many), or a class if it is expanded.

>TRBV11-3|TRBD2|-|TRBJ2-1
CASSLGSGTHNEQFF
TGTGCCAGCAGCTTAGGGAGCGGGACCCACAATGAGCAGTTCTTC
>TRBV23-1|-|-|TRBJ1-2
CASSPYGYTF
TGCGCCAGCAGCCCTTATGGCTACACCTTC
>TRBV5-4|TRBD1|-|TRBJ2-7
CASSSQPQGEQYF
TGTGCCAGCAGCTCCCAACCACAGGGGGAGCAGTACTTC
>TRBV30|-|-|TRBJ2-2
CAWSHLWAGELFF
TGTGCCTGGAGTCATCTGTGGGCCGGGGAGCTGTTTTTT
>TRBV5-4|-|-|TRBJ2-3
CASSLAPATDTQYF
TGTGCCAGCAGCTTGGCCCCGGCTACAGATACGCAGTATTTT
>TRBV30|TRBD1|-|TRBJ2-3
CAWGRDRSTDTQYF
TGTGCCTGGGGGCGGGACAGGAGCACAGATACGCAGTATTTT
>TRBV9|-|-|TRBJ2-5
CASSVEGWQETQYF
TGTGCCAGCAGCGTAGAGGGGTGGCAAGAGACCCAGTACTTC
>TRBV5-6|-|-|TRBJ1-3
CASSSTGSSGNTIYF
TGTGCCAGCAGCTCCACAGGATCCTCTGGAAACACCATATATTTT
>TRBV6-5|-|-|TRBJ1-1
CASSRGGTEAFF
TGTGCCAGCAGTCGGGGCGGCACTGAAGCTTTCTTT
>TRBV21-1|-|-|TRBJ2-7
CASSTGLAGVCEQYF
TGTGCCAGCAGCACGGGACTAGCGGGAGTTTGCGAGCAGTACTTC
>TRBV5-4|-|-|TRBJ2-7
CASSLGSVGTYEQYF
TGTGCCAGCAGCTTGGGGTCCGTGGGGACCTACGAGCAGTACTTC
>TRBV18|TRBD1|-|TRBJ1-5
CASSLTGGDNQPQHF
TGTGCCAGCTCACTTACAGGGGGGGACAATCAGCCCCAGCATTTT
>TRBV10-3|TRBD1|-|TRBJ2-5
CAIGRDRGLETQYF
TGTGCCATCGGCCGGGACAGGGGGTTGGAGACCCAGTACTTC
>TRBV7-8|TRBD1|-|TRBJ1-5
CASSLIGTGALVNQPQHF
TGTGCCAGCAGCTTAATCGGGACAGGGGCTTTGGTCAATCAGCCCCAGCATTTT
>TRBV5-1|-|-|TRBJ2-2
CASSPSRPNTGELFF
TGCGCCAGCAGCCCTTCCCGGCCGAACACCGGGGAGCTGTTTTTT
>TRBV28|-|-|TRBJ2-3
CASSSPTWDTQYF
TGTGCCAGCAGTTCCCCGACATGGGATACGCAGTATTTT
>TRBV18|-|-|TRBJ2-3
CASSLRLADTQYF
TGTGCCAGCTCACTTAGACTAGCAGATACGCAGTATTTT
>TRBV5-1|TRBD2|-|TRBJ2-7
CASSLAGGISYEQYF
TGCGCCAGCAGCCTAGCGGGAGGCATCTCCTACGAGCAGTACTTC
>TRBV5-1|-|once|TRBJ2-2
CASMESGELFF
TGCGCCAGCATGGAATCCGGGGAGCTGTTTTTT
>TRBV2|TRBD2|-|TRBJ2-2
CASKEREGPGELFF
TGTGCCAGCAAGGAGCGGGAGGGCCCCGGGGAGCTGTTTTTT
>TRBV18|-|-|TRBJ2-7
CASSPYSYAGYEQYF
TGTGCCAGCTCCCCATACTCATATGCTGGCTACGAGCAGTACTTC
>TRBV5-1|TRBD2|-|TRBJ2-2
CASSFLAGANTGELFF
TGCGCCAGCAGCTTTCTAGCGGGTGCGAACACCGGGGAGCTGTTTTTT
>TRBV9|-|-|TRBJ2-2
CASSASPSVNTGELFF
TGTGCCAGCAGCGCATCCCCAAGCGTGAACACCGGGGAGCTGTTTTTT
>TRBV6-6|-|-|TRBJ1-3
CASSAGTVNSGNTIYF
TGTGCCAGCAGTGCAGGGACCGTCAATTCTGGAAACACCATATATTTT
>TRBV19|-|-|TRBJ1-5
CASSGPRWRSNQPQHF
TGTGCCAGTAGTGGTCCCCGGTGGAGGTCCAATCAGCCCCAGCATTTT
>TRBV6-5|TRBD1|-|TRBJ2-7
CASSAFRTGDYEQYF
TGTGCCAGCAGTGCCTTTCGGACAGGGGACTACGAGCAGTACTTC
>TRBV29-1|-|-|TRBJ2-5
CSVRRGPGKVETQYF
TGCAGCGTCCGAAGGGGTCCAGGGAAGGTGGAGACCCAGTACTTC
>TRBV18|-|-|TRBJ1-5
CASSRFLQPQHF
TGTGCCAGCTCAAGATTTTTACAGCCCCAGCATTTT